This T cell receptor (beta chain) was recorded in a study of blood T cell repertoires in COVID-19 (dated by TCRdb to the early 2020s). Broadly, across the study: Samples from collaborators originated in the United States, Italy and Spain and spanned both the acute and convalescent phases of COVID-19. The repertoires were released in a freely available public database meant as a resource for research on the immune response to SARS-CoV-2. Nearly every sample came with metadata listing a de-identified subject ID, COVID-19 status, age in years and sex. HLA class I and class II types, where available, came from metadata supplied by the sample provider rather than from assay-based typing. Deeply sampled blood TCRbeta repertoires from subjects exposed to, actively infected with, or recovered from COVID-19 were included in the dataset. Samples were obtained from the ongoing ImmuneRACE study (first 160 participants) and from some 1,300 subjects provided by 6 global collaborators. The prospective study material was composed of cDNA or gDNA derived from T cells, B-cell-depleted T cells, or PBMCs.

The V and J ends are trimmed by 6 bases and 5 bases, leaving 8 bases between them. From the cysteine through the phenylalanine, the CDR3 covers 12 amino acids. Of the read, only the CDR3 DNA is kept; its 36 bases are in frame from base 1. For CDR1 and CDR2, the germline V gene lists MNHNS and SASEGT. Note on this clone: The antigen it recognizes is unknown. No base qualities exist here, and no much larger clone lies one base off it.

Each collaborating institution followed its own protocols to collect whole blood in K2EDTA tubes. For TCRbeta analysis, collaborator samples were shipped as frozen whole blood, as isolated PBMCs, or as DNA extracted from either sample type. The research as a whole found: The amount of clinical and demographic metadata varied by source and participant and was provided uncurated.

TCRbeta CDR3 regions were amplified from genomic DNA by means of the immunoSEQ Assay, a bias-controlled multiplex PCR. The original methods were these. Within the assay, amplification of reference gene primers was used to estimate how many nucleated cells each sample contained. To quantify the absolute abundance of each unique TCRbeta CDR3 rearrangement, sequence reads were collapsed and filtered. For each sample, productive Simpson clonality was calculated by taking the square root of Simpson's diversity index across productive rearrangements. TCRdb provides this immuneACCESS table in a form limited to in-frame rearrangements. Some clones are lacking; in checked studies, under half of them reflect an unresolved V gene, and why the rest are absent is not known. V, J and clone size derive from that table, while D and trimming were established from the DNA sequence. The sample contains a few hundred thousand clones, about 89% of them found a single time. The top ten hold about 0.8% of the sample.

This receptor was obtained from a man in his thirties or forties with acute or convalescent COVID-19. Recombination joined TRBV6-1 with TRBJ1-5, with TRBD1 perhaps the D gene, on 6 matching bases. What was sequenced was peripheral blood. In nucleotides, the sequence is TGTGCCAGCAGAGGGGGGGATCAGCCCCAGCATTTT. It specifies CASRGGDQPQHF.